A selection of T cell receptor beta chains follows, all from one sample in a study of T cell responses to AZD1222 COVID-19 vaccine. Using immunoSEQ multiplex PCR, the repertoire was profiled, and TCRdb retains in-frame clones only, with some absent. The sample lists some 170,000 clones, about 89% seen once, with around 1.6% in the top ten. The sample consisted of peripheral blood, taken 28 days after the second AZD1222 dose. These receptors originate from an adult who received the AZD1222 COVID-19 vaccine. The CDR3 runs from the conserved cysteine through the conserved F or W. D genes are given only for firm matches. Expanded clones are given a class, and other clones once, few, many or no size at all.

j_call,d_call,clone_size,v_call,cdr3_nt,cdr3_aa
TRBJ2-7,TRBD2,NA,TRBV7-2,TGTGCCAGCAGCCCCCGAGCGGGGGCCTACGAGCAGTACTTC,CASSPRAGAYEQYF
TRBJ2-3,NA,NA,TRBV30,TGTGCCTGGACCCTTAGCGGAGCCAGCACAGATACGCAGTATTTT,CAWTLSGASTDTQYF
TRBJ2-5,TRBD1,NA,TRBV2,TGTGCCAGCACCCCAGGGACAGCCGCCCAAGAGACCCAGTACTTC,CASTPGTAAQETQYF
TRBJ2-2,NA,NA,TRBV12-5,TGTGCTAGTGGTTTTTGGAACACCGGGGAGCTGTTTTTT,CASGFWNTGELFF
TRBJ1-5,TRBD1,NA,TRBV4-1,TGCGCCAGCAGCCGAGGACAGGGGTCTAGCAATCAGCCCCAGCATTTT,CASSRGQGSSNQPQHF
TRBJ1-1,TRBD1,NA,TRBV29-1,TGCAGCGTCGAGGGGGCGCGGTGGACTGAAGCTTTCTTT,CSVEGARWTEAFF
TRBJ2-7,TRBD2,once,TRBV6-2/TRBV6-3,TGTGCCAGCAGTAGCGGGAACTCCTACGAGCAGTACTTC,CASSSGNSYEQYF
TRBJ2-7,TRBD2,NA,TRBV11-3,TGTGCCACTGGGACTAGCGGGAGGAAAGTGTATTCCTACGAGCAGTACTTC,CATGTSGRKVYSYEQYF
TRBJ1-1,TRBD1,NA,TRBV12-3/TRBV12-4,TGTGCCAGCAGTGTGGGACAGGGGATGGTTTTCTTT,CASSVGQGMVFF
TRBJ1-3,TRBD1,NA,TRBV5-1,TGCGCCAGCAGCTTCCAGGGGGCGACTGGAAACACCATATATTTT,CASSFQGATGNTIYF
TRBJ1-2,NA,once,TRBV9,TGTGCCAGCAGCGTAGCTCAGGGGAATGGCTACACCTTC,CASSVAQGNGYTF
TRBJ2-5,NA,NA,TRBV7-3,TGTGCCAGCAGCCGAACTCTCCAAGAGACCCAGTACTTC,CASSRTLQETQYF
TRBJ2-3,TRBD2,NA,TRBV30,TGTGCCTGGAGCCCCGTAGCGGGGGGAACAGATACGCAGTATTTT,CAWSPVAGGTDTQYF
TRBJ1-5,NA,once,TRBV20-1,TGCAGTGCTAGTCCCCGGCGACAGCCCCAGCATTTT,CSASPRRQPQHF
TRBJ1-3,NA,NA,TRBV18,TGTGCCAGCTCACCACCGGAGGGGACTTATGGAAACACCATATATTTT,CASSPPEGTYGNTIYF
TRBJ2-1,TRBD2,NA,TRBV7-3,TGTGCCAGCAGCTCCCCGGGTAGCGGGAGCCATAGCTCCTACAATGAGCAGTTCTTC,CASSSPGSGSHSSYNEQFF
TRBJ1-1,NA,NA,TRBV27,TGTGCCAGCAGTTTTGCGGGGGCCCGGGGGAACACTGAAGCTTTCTTT,CASSFAGARGNTEAFF
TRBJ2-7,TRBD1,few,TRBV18,TGTGCCAGCTCCCGAGCACCCGGGACAGGGAGCGAGCAGTACTTC,CASSRAPGTGSEQYF
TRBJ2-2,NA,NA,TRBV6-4,TGTGCCAGCAGTGGTGGTGGGGGGGAGCTGTTTTTT,CASSGGGGELFF
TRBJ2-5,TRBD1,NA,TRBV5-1,TGCGCCAGCAGCTTTGGGGACAGGGGGCTGGAGACCCAGTACTTC,CASSFGDRGLETQYF
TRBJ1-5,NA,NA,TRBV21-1,TGTGCCAGCAGCAAGGGAAGGGAACTTACTCGATATAGCAATCAGCCCCAGCATTTT,CASSKGRELTRYSNQPQHF
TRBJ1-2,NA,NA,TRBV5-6,TGTGCCAGCAGCTTGAACCACTATGGCTACACCTTC,CASSLNHYGYTF
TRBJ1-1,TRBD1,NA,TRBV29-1,TGCAGCGTATCCGGGACAGGGGAAATTGAAGCTTTCTTT,CSVSGTGEIEAFF
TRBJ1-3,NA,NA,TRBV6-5,TGTGCCAGCAGTTACTCAGGGAGCACTGGAAACACCATATATTTT,CASSYSGSTGNTIYF
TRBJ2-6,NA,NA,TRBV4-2,TGTGCCAGCAGCCAAGTATCCGGGGGCTCTGGGGCCAACGTCCTGACTTTC,CASSQVSGGSGANVLTF
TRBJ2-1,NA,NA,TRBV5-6,TGTGCCAGCACCCCAATCGGGGGCGCCGACAATGAGCAGTTCTTC,CASTPIGGADNEQFF
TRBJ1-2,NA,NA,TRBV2,TGTGCCAGCAGTGAAATAGGGGGAGGTGTTTATGGCTACACCTTC,CASSEIGGGVYGYTF
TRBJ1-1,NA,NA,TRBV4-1,TGCGCCAGCAGCCAAGGTCCCGCCTCGGGGGTTAGGACTGAAGCTTTCTTT,CASSQGPASGVRTEAFF
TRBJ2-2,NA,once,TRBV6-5,TGTGCCAGCAGTTACAGGGTCTACACCGGGGAGCTGTTTTTT,CASSYRVYTGELFF
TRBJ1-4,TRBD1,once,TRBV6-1,TGTGCCAGCAGTGAAGGGACAGGGTATGAAAAACTGTTTTTT,CASSEGTGYEKLFF
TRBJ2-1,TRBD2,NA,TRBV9,TGTGCCAGCAGCGCATCCACTAGCGGGAGGGCCTACAATGAGCAGTTCTTC,CASSASTSGRAYNEQFF
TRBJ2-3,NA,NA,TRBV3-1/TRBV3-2,TGTGCCAGCAGCCAACAACACAGGGTTTCGGATACGCAGTATTTT,CASSQQHRVSDTQYF
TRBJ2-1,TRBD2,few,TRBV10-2,TGCGCCAGCAGTGATCCCCTTGGGACAGAGCGGGGGGCCGGCTACAATGAGCAGTTCTTC,CASSDPLGTERGAGYNEQFF
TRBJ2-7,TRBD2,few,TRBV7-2,TGTGCCAGCAGCCGCGGGGGTGGCTACGAGCAGTACTTC,CASSRGGGYEQYF
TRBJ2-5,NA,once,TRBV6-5,TGTGCCAGCAGTTACGGGACTGCCAAGGAGACCCAGTACTTC,CASSYGTAKETQYF
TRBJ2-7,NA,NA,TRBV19,TGTGCCAGTAGTATGGGACTCTCCTACGAGCAGTACTTC,CASSMGLSYEQYF
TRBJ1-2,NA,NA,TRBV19,TGTGCCAGTACCCGGGGGGATGGCTACACCTTC,CASTRGDGYTF
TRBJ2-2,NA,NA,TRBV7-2,TGTGCCAGCAGCTTAGCTCCCCAAGCGGTTAAAGGCGGGGAGCTGTTTTTT,CASSLAPQAVKGGELFF
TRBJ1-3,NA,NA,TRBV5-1,TGCGCCAGCAGCTTGGCAGGCTCTGGAAACACCATATATTTT,CASSLAGSGNTIYF
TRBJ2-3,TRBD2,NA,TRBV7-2,TGTGCCAGCAGCCACACCGGGACTAGCGGGGCCAGCACAGATACGCAGTATTTT,CASSHTGTSGASTDTQYF
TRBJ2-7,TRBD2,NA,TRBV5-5,TGTGCCAGCAGCCATTGGACTAGCGGGAGAACCTACGAGCAGTACTTC,CASSHWTSGRTYEQYF
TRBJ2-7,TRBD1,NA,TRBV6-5,TGTGCCAGCAGCATGGGACAGGGTAGCTACGAGCAGTACTTC,CASSMGQGSYEQYF
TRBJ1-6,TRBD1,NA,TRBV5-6,TGTGCCAGCAGCGGTTACAGGGGAATCCTCAATTCACCCCTCCACTTT,CASSGYRGILNSPLHF
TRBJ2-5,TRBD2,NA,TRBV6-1,TGTGCCAGCAGTGAATGGGGGGGTCAAGAGACCCAGTACTTC,CASSEWGGQETQYF
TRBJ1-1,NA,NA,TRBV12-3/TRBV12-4,TGTGCCAGCAGCATGTTATCGACTGAAGCTTTCTTT,CASSMLSTEAFF
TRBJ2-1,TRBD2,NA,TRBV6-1,TGTGCCAGCAGTGAAACGGCCGGGGGGAAGTTGGAGCAGTTCTTC,CASSETAGGKLEQFF
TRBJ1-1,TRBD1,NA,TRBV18,TGTGCCAGCTCCCGAGGACAGGGTATGACTGAAGCTTTCTTT,CASSRGQGMTEAFF
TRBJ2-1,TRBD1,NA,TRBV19,TGTGCCAGTAGAAGGGGGATGGGACAGGGGTCACACAATGAGCAGTTCTTC,CASRRGMGQGSHNEQFF
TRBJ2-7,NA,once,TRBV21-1,TGTGCCAGCAGCACGCCCCACGGGAGAACACACGAGCAGTACTTC,CASSTPHGRTHEQYF
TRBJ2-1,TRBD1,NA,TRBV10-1,TGCGCCAGCAGTGGGGGACAGTACTACAATGAGCAGTTCTTC,CASSGGQYYNEQFF
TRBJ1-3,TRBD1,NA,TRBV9,TGTGCCAGCAGCGCCCTTTCGACAGGGGCTGGAAACACCATATATTTT,CASSALSTGAGNTIYF
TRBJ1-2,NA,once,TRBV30,TGTGCCTGGAGTGGCCCCCGCAACTATGGCTACACCTTC,CAWSGPRNYGYTF
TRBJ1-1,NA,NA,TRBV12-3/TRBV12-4,TGTGCCAGCAGTCGCCGAATGAACACTGAAGCTTTCTTT,CASSRRMNTEAFF
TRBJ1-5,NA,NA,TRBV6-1,TGTGCCAGCAGTGAAGCGTTGGTCGGGAATCAGCCCCAGCATTTT,CASSEALVGNQPQHF